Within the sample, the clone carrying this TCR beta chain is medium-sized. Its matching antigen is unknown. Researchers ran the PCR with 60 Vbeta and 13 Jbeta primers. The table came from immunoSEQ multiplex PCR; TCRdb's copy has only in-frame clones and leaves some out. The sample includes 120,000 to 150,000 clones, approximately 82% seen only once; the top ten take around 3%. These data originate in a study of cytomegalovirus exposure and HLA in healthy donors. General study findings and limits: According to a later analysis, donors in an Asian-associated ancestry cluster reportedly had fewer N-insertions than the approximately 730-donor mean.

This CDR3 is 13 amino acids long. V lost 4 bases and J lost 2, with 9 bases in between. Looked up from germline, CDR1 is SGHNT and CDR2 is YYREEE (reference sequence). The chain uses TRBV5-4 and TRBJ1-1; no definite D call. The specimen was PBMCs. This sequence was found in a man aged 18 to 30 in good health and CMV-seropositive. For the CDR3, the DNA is TGTGCCAGCAGCACGCAACATAACACTGAAGCTTTCTTT. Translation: CASSTQHNTEAFF.